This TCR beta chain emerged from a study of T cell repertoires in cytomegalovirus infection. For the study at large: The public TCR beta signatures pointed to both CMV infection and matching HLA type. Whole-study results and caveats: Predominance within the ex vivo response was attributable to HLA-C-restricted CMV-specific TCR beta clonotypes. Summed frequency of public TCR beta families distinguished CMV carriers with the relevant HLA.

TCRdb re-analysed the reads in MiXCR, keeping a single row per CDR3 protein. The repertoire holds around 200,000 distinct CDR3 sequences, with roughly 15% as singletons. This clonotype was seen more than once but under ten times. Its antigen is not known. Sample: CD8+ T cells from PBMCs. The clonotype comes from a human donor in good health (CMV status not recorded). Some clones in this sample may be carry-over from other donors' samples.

CDR3 sequence (DNA): TGTGCCAGCAGCCCTTCTAACTCTGGGGCCAACGTCCTGACTTTC. Its translation: CASSPSNSGANVLTF. The chain employs TRBV7-3 and TRBJ2-6; unclear D gene. Germline loops: CDR1 SGHTA, CDR2 FQGTGA. The CDR3 sequence is 15 residues long. The V and J ends lost 5 bases and 0 bases respectively, with 8 bases between them. The whole variable domain, filled in from reference TRBV7-3 and TRBJ2-6, reads GAGVSQTPSNKVTEKGKYVELRCDPISGHTALYWYRQSLGQGPEFLIYFQGTGAADDSGLPNDRFFAVRPEGSVSTLKIQRTERGDSAVYLCASSPSNSGANVLTFGAGSRLTVL.